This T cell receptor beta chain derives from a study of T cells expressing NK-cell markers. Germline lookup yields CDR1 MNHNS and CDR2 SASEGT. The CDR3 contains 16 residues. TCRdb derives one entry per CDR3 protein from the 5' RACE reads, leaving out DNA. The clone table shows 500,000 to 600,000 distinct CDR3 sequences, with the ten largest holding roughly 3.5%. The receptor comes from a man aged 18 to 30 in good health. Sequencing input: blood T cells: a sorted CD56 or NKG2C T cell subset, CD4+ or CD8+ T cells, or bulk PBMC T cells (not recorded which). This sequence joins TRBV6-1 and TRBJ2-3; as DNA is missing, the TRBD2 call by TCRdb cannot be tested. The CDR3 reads CASSQTSGSLTDTQYF.